This T cell receptor (beta chain) was sequenced for a study of molecular identifiers for immune sequencing clone quantification. Study details: In replicates, RNA from 20,000 or 100,000 naive CD8 cells was split five ways, four sequenced.

Using its own MiXCR run on the PCR reads, TCRdb lists one record per CDR3 protein. The sample includes some 40,000 distinct CDR3 sequences, nearly 25% of them seen just once. This clonotype was seen many times. CDR1 is DFQATT and CDR2 is SNEGSKA in the germline V gene (reference sequence). The CDR3 has 12 amino acids. V shed 5 bases and J shed 4 bases, with 11 bases lying between them. The sequencing input was naive CD8+ T cells from blood, with Jurkat cell RNA spiked in. Sample subset: FACS-sorted CD8+CD4-CCR7+CD45RA+ naive T cells. The genes are TRBV20-1 and TRBJ2-5; no clear D gene. This TCR was sampled from a human donor in good health. Some libraries in this study had Jurkat cell RNA spiked in. In DNA, the CDR3 is TGCAGTGCTCGCACCTTGGTAGAGACCCAGTACTTC. It is translated as CSARTLVETQYF.